A single sample is the source of the 27 T cell receptor beta chains below, sequenced in a study of blood T cell repertoires in COVID-19. Measured with immunoSEQ multiplex PCR; TCRdb has only the in-frame clones, and not every one. The repertoire consists of 60,000 or so clones, with 84% occurring once and the leading ten covering roughly 13%. Sequenced: peripheral blood. These receptors were collected from an elderly woman with acute or convalescent COVID-19.

The chain recombines TRBV2 with TRBJ1-3, with D hard to call. V lost 2 bases, J lost 2 bases, and 13 bases lay in between. Germline V CDR1 and CDR2: SNHLY, FYNNEI. The CDR3 contains 16 residues. The CDR3 is CASSEWEKFTGNTIYF. CDR3 bases: TGTGCCAGCAGTGAATGGGAGAAGTTCACTGGAAACACCATATATTTT.

Here the CDR3 DNA reads TGTGCCAGCAGTCGCGGGACAGGGGGCCATGGCTACACCTTC. The encoded protein is CASSRGTGGHGYTF. This chain uses TRBV11-3 with TRBJ1-2; TRBD1 aligns across 12 bases. CDR1 and CDR2 (germline): SGHNT, YENEEA. This CDR3 contains 14 residues. Losses at the gene ends were 6 bases for V and 6 bases for J; bases not matched to a gene: 5.

V gene TRBV7-3 combines with J gene TRBJ2-2, with D perhaps matching TRBD1 (6 bases). CDR1 and CDR2 (germline): SGHTA, FQGTGA. V was cut by 5 bases and J by 4 bases, with 14 bases left in between. The CDR3 contains 15 residues. The CDR3 protein is CASSTMTGSTGELFF. CDR3 DNA sequence: TGTGCCAGCAGCACAATGACAGGTTCCACCGGGGAGCTGTTTTTT.

The gene calls are TRBV18 and TRBJ1-1, with 7 bases identical to TRBD1. Losses at the gene ends were 5 bases for V and 1 base for J; bases not matched to a gene: 7. CDR1 and CDR2 from the germline V gene are KGHSH and LQKENI. This CDR3 contains 15 residues. The DNA of the CDR3 is TGTGCCAGCTCATCCTCAGGGGGAGCGAACACTGAAGCTTTCTTT. It specifies CASSSSGGANTEAFF. Full variable domain (missing parts from reference TRBV18 and TRBJ1-1): NAGVMQNPRHLVRRRGQEARLRCSPMKGHSHVYWYRQLPEEGLKFMVYLQKENIIDESGMPKERFSAEFPKEGPSILRIQQVVRGDSAAYFCASSSSGGANTEAFFGQGTRLTVV.

The chain employs TRBV4-1 and TRBJ2-1, with 7 positions matching TRBD1. V was pared by 0 bases and J by 2 bases, with 7 bases of the junction left unmatched. The CDR3 consists of 17 residues. Germline V gene data show CDR1 as MGHRA and CDR2 as YSYEKL. The CDR3 DNA reads TGCGCCAGCAGCCAAGATCACGGGGACAGCCCCTACAATGAGCAGTTCTTC. Translation: CASSQDHGDSPYNEQFF.

The chain joins TRBV3-1 (or the pseudogene TRBV3-2) to TRBJ2-3; TRBD2 matches at 8 bases. CDR3 length equals 16 residues. The V gene's germline CDR1 is LGHDT and CDR2 YNNKEL (reference sequence). J gave up 1 base and V 2 bases, and 5 bases lay outside the gene matches. This CDR3 is CASSQFGSGGTDTQYF. The DNA for the CDR3 is TGTGCCAGCAGCCAATTTGGTAGCGGGGGCACAGATACGCAGTATTTT.

The chain joins TRBV2 to TRBJ1-1; TRBD1 matches 10 bases. CDR1 and CDR2 from the germline V gene are SNHLY and FYNNEI. This CDR3 is 15 amino acids long. V gave up 5 bases and J gave up 0 bases; unmatched junction bases: 3. The CDR3 nucleotides are TGTGCCAGCAGTAAGGGACAGGGGATGAACACTGAAGCTTTCTTT. Its protein is CASSKGQGMNTEAFF.

The chain recombines TRBV5-8 with TRBJ2-7, with TRBD1 matching 9 bases. The CDR3 extends over 14 amino acids. Germline trimming cut 4 bases from V and 2 bases from J; bases unmatched to any gene: 4. Germline V lookup: CDR1 SGHTS, CDR2 YDEGEE. This chain's CDR3 is CASSRGQGAYEQYF. The DNA of the CDR3 is TGTGCCAGCAGCCGGGGACAGGGCGCCTACGAGCAGTACTTC.

This rearrangement joins TRBV5-1 to TRBJ2-7, with 12 bases identical to TRBD2. V lost 7 bases, J lost 2 bases, and 4 bases stayed unmatched. The germline gives CDR1 SGHRS, CDR2 YFSETQ. CDR3 length: 14 amino acids. The CDR3 DNA sequence: TGCGCCAGCGCTAGCGGGGGGGTTACCTACGAGCAGTACTTC. It yields the protein CASASGGVTYEQYF. The full variable domain, completed using reference TRBV5-1 and TRBJ2-7, is KAGVTQTPRYLIKTRGQQVTLSCSPISGHRSVSWYQQTPGQGLQFLFEYFSETQRNKGNFPGRFSGRQFSNSRSEMNVSTLELGDSALYLCASASGGVTYEQYFGPGTRLTVT.

CDR3 sequence reads: CASSLRASGDPEQFF. The CDR3 DNA reads as TGTGCCAGCAGCTTACGGGCTAGCGGGGACCCTGAGCAGTTCTTC. The chain is built from TRBV7-9 and TRBJ2-1, with 9 bases fitting TRBD2. The germline V gene has CDR1 SEHNR and CDR2 FQNEAQ (reference sequence). There are 15 residues in the CDR3. After removal of 2 bases from V and 9 bases from J, the junction contained 8 bases not matched to a gene. The entire variable domain, with the rest obtained from reference TRBV7-9 and TRBJ2-1, is as follows: DTGVSQNPRHKITKRGQNVTFRCDPISEHNRLYWYRQTLGQGPEFLTYFQNEAQLEKSRLLSDRFSAERPKGSFSTLEIQRTEQGDSAMYLCASSLRASGDPEQFFGPGTRLTVL.

V usage is TRBV3-1 (or the pseudogene TRBV3-2) and J usage is TRBJ2-3; the match to TRBD2 covers 9 bases. CDR1 is LGHDT, CDR2 YNNKEL, per germline (reference sequence). This CDR3 is 16 amino acids long. The ends lost 1 base at V and 3 bases at J; junction bases unmatched: 5. Here the CDR3 DNA reads TGTGCCAGCAGCCAAGCGGCGGGGGGGTGGACAGATACGCAGTATTTT. Translating it yields CASSQAAGGWTDTQYF.

The chain carries TRBV29-1 and TRBJ1-1, with D hard to call. The V gene's germline CDR1 is SQVTM and CDR2 ANQGSEA. Trimming left V 6 bases short and J 4 bases short, with 9 bases between. The CDR3 is 11 amino acids. The CDR3 coding sequence is TGCAGCGTCTCCTCCTCCACTGAAGCTTTCTTT. Translating gives CSVSSSTEAFF.

This sequence joins TRBV5-5 and TRBJ2-1; D may be TRBD2 (6 bases). The CDR3 runs 15 residues. The V end lost 4 bases, the J end lost 0 bases, and 11 bases lay between the germline ends. Germline CDR1 and CDR2: SGHKS and YYEKEE (reference sequence). The CDR3, as DNA: TGTGCCAGCAGCACCCGGGGACTCTCCTACAATGAGCAGTTCTTC. Protein product: CASSTRGLSYNEQFF.

The CDR3 nucleotides are TGTGCCAGCAGTGAAGTCAGTCACAATCAGCCCCAGCATTTT. This codes for CASSEVSHNQPQHF. The V call is TRBV6-1, the J call TRBJ1-5; no clear D gene. Germline V gene sequence: CDR1 MNHNS, CDR2 SASEGT. V was cut by 1 base and J by 3 bases, with 7 bases left in between. CDR3 size: 14 residues.

The gene calls are TRBV21-1 and TRBJ1-2. TRBV21-1 is shown as a pseudogene. The CDR3 loop spans 15 amino acids. The CDR3 here is CASSGIGLLKDGYTF. CDR3 in DNA: TGTGCCAGCAGCGGAATTGGACTCCTCAAGGATGGCTACACCTTC.

About this clone: At one end, the junction sequence differs from germline, possibly due to a read error. J is TRBJ1-2 and V is TRBV4-2, with 7 bases identical to TRBD1. Germline V gene data show CDR1 as LGHNA and CDR2 as YNFKEQ. The CDR3 is made up of 14 amino acids. CDR3 bases: TGTGCCAGCAGCCCCGGGACAGCTAATTATGGCTACACCTTC. Protein sequence: CASSPGTANYGYTF.

The chain carries TRBV5-4 and TRBJ2-3, with TRBD2 matching 14 bases. J gave up 1 base and V 5 bases, and 6 bases lay outside the gene matches. Germline CDR1 and CDR2: SGHNT and YYREEE (reference sequence). CDR3 size: 17 residues. The CDR3 coding sequence is TGTGCCAGCAGGGCGGGACTAGCGGGGGCCCGCACAGATACGCAGTATTTT. Encoded protein: CASRAGLAGARTDTQYF. Together with reference TRBV5-4 and TRBJ2-3, the CDR3 gives the full variable domain: ETGVTQSPTHLIKTRGQQVTLRCSSQSGHNTVSWYQQALGQGPQFIFQYYREEENGRGNFPPRFSGLQFPNYSSELNVNALELDDSALYLCASRAGLAGARTDTQYFGPGTRLTVL.

This chain joins TRBV11-3 and TRBJ2-2; D is ambiguous. V lost 1 base and J lost 1, with 10 bases in between. Germline V CDR1 and CDR2: SGHNT, YENEEA. The CDR3 has 16 amino acids. The CDR3 protein is CASSLVLNKNTGELFF. As DNA, the CDR3 is TGTGCCAGCAGCTTAGTTCTCAACAAGAACACCGGGGAGCTGTTTTTT.

This sequence joins TRBV6-5 and TRBJ1-1; D gene uncertain. CDR3 length: 15 residues. Trimming left V 7 bases short and J 3 bases short, with 18 bases between. Per germline, CDR1 MNHEY and CDR2 SVGAGI. DNA for the CDR3: TGTGCCAGCACTCCTACCGGGTACGGGTACACTGAAGCTTTCTTT. This codes for CASTPTGYGYTEAFF.

This chain joins TRBV27 and TRBJ2-6, with TRBD2 matching over 10 bases. CDR1 is MNHEY and CDR2 is SMNVEV in the germline V gene (reference sequence). The CDR3 runs 19 residues. V lost 5 bases, J lost 0 bases, and 10 bases stayed unmatched. The CDR3 coding sequence is TGTGCCAGCAGTCCCGTCGGTTTAGCGGGGGGCTCTGGGGCCAACGTCCTGACTTTC. Translated: CASSPVGLAGGSGANVLTF.

This clone appeared a few times. J is TRBJ2-1 and V is TRBV2; a possible D gene is TRBD2 (5 bases). Trimming removed 4 bases from V and 8 bases from J, with 21 bases in between. In germline, CDR1 is SNHLY, CDR2 FYNNEI. The CDR3 has 16 amino acids. CDR3 protein: CASSALLERKIHEQFF. CDR3 coding DNA: TGTGCCAGCAGTGCCCTCTTGGAGCGGAAGATCCATGAGCAGTTCTTC.

This clone was seen a few times. The rearrangement joins TRBV6-2 or TRBV6-3 to TRBJ1-5; D may be TRBD1 (5 bases). There are 16 residues in the CDR3. Germline V gene lookup returns CDR1 MNHEY and CDR2 SVGEGT. Trimming left V 5 bases short and J 3 bases short, with 17 bases between. The CDR3 nucleotides read TGTGCCAGCAGTAAGATTTTCCAGGGAAACAATCAGCCCCAGCATTTT. This gives the protein CASSKIFQGNNQPQHF.

CDR3 region: CASSRGDRGYTGNTIYF. In nucleotides, the CDR3 is TGTGCCAGCAGCAGAGGGGACAGGGGGTATACTGGAAACACCATATATTTT. The rearrangement joins TRBV7-9 to TRBJ1-3, with TRBD1 matching over 11 bases. Germline CDR1 is SEHNR and CDR2 is FQNEAQ (reference sequence). This CDR3 has 17 amino acids. The ends lost 5 bases at V and 2 bases at J; junction bases unmatched: 8.

The V gene is TRBV28, the J gene TRBJ2-3; D unclear. Germline lookup yields CDR1 MDHEN and CDR2 SYDVKM. The CDR3 loop spans 13 amino acids. The V end was cut by 6 bases, the J end by 2 bases, with 9 bases between. The CDR3 DNA reads as TGTGCCAGCAGCTATCCTCTCACAGATACGCAGTATTTT. Its translation: CASSYPLTDTQYF.

This clone showed up just once. The J gene is TRBJ1-4, the V gene TRBV7-9, with D maybe TRBD1 (6 bases). Trimming took 5 bases from V and 4 from J, leaving 20 bases between them. Germline assignment: CDR1 SEHNR and CDR2 FQNEAQ (reference sequence). This CDR3 comprises 17 residues. In DNA, the CDR3 is TGTGCCAGCAGCCCCGGCCGGGGGGCGCAAGATAATGAAAAACTGTTTTTT. It encodes CASSPGRGAQDNEKLFF.

The chain employs TRBV16 and TRBJ1-5; D perhaps matches TRBD1 (5 bases). This CDR3 spans 15 amino acids. Germline CDR1 and CDR2: KGHSY and FQNENV. With 4 bases removed from V and 2 bases from J, the gap between germline ends came to 12 bases. DNA for the CDR3: TGTGCCAGCAGCCGCGGGGCTAACGGCAATCAGCCCCAGCATTTT. It codes for CASSRGANGNQPQHF.

The CDR3 region has the DNA TGTGCCAGCAAGGGCAGGCTAGCGGGGGATTCCTCCTACAATGAGCAGTTCTTC. Residues: CASKGRLAGDSSYNEQFF. This chain joins TRBV6-4 and TRBJ2-1, with 10 bases matching TRBD2. The CDR3 has 18 amino acids. V dropped 7 bases and J dropped 0; count of bases not matched to a gene: 12. From germline, CDR1 is MRHNA and CDR2 SNTAGT.